The clone carrying this TCR beta chain showed up just once. The antigen is not known. Germline trimming cut 8 bases from V and 8 bases from J; bases unmatched to any gene: 11. Germline V lookup: CDR1 MDHEN, CDR2 SYDVKM. The CDR3 contains 13 residues. This entry comes from a study of cytomegalovirus exposure and HLA in healthy donors. Study findings and constraints: Cytomegalovirus-associated TCR beta chains were listed, numbering around 150. According to a subsequent analysis, TCR clusters identified in the first cohort showed a tendency to co-occur across the 120 or so validation repertoires.

Sequencing was performed with immunoSEQ multiplex PCR; in TCRdb, only in-frame clones are kept and a portion is missing. The sample has approximately 150,000 clones, approximately 88% seen once. The sample comprised PBMCs. This receptor was identified in a man aged 18 to 29 in good health and CMV-seropositive. The chain couples TRBV28 to TRBJ1-2; 7 bases are shared with TRBD1. The CDR3 region has the DNA TGTGCCAGCGTGGTTAGGGGGCGAGGAGGCTACACCTTC. Protein: CASVVRGRGGYTF.